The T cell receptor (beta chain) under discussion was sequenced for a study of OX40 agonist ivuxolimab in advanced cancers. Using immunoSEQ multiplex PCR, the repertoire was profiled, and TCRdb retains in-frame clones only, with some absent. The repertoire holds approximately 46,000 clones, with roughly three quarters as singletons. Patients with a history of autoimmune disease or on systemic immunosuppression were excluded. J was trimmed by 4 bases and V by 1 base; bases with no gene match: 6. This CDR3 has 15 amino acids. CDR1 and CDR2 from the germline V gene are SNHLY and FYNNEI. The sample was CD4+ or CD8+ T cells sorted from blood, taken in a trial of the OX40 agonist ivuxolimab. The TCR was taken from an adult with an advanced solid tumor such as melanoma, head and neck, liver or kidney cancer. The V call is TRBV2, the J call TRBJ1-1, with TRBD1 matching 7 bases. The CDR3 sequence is CASSEEGGSSTEAFF. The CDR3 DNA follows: TGTGCCAGCAGTGAAGAAGGGGGCTCTTCCACTGAAGCTTTCTTT.